These 30 T cell receptor beta chains originate from one sample sequenced in a study of a mutant IDH1 vaccine in newly diagnosed glioma (dated by TCRdb to the early 2020s). This specimen's time point label, per the study, means: week 35, safety follow-up. Every vaccine dose consisted of 300 ug of a 20-mer mutant IDH1 peptide in Montanide, administered subcutaneously together with topical imiquimod. Their antigens are not known. The library was made by the immunoSEQ multiplex PCR assay. TCRdb's version of the immuneACCESS table is confined to in-frame rearrangements and falls short of the full clone set. An unresolved V gene accounts for under half of the shortfall where checked; the remainder is of unknown origin. A total of tens of thousands of clones appear in this sample, roughly four fifths of them only once. The top ten constitute just over 7.5% of the sample. Here the sequenced sample was PBMCs, taken from a glioma patient whose treatment included an IDH1 peptide vaccine. The receptor set was obtained from a man aged 45-65 years with glioma.

The V gene is TRBV2, the J gene TRBJ1-2; TRBD1 aligns across 7 bases. J was trimmed by 8 bases and V by 4 bases; bases with no gene match: 13. Looked up from germline, CDR1 is SNHLY and CDR2 is FYNNEI. The CDR3 length is 15 residues. CDR3 residues: CASSVLQGGVKGYTF. The DNA for the CDR3 is TGTGCCAGCAGTGTCCTCCAGGGGGGAGTGAAGGGCTACACCTTC. Full variable domain (rest looked up from reference TRBV2 and TRBJ1-2): EPEVTQTPSHQVTQMGQEVILRCVPISNHLYFYWYRQILGQKVEFLVSFYNNEISEKSEIFDDQFSVERPDGSNFTLKIRSTKLEDSAMYFCASSVLQGGVKGYTFGSGTRLTVV.

The table lists this clone with a few counts. V is TRBV14 and J is TRBJ1-1; tentative D call: TRBD1 (5 bases). The CDR3 consists of 14 residues. Trimming pared 5 bases from V and 5 bases from J, leaving 15 bases between. Per germline, CDR1 SGHDN and CDR2 FVKESK. The CDR3 DNA reads as TGTGCCAGCAGCGCTGTCCCAGGGCGAACTGAAGCTTTCTTT. It specifies CASSAVPGRTEAFF.

The chain joins TRBV29-1 to TRBJ1-1; possibly TRBD1 for D (6 bases). Per the germline V gene, CDR1 is SQVTM and CDR2 is ANQGSEA. V was clipped by 6 bases and J by 5 bases, with 7 bases between them. This CDR3 has 10 amino acids. Here the CDR3 reads CSVGTTEAFF. As DNA, the CDR3 is TGCAGCGTGGGGACAACTGAAGCTTTCTTT.

The table lists this clone with a few counts. The J gene is TRBJ2-3, the V gene TRBV7-9; no clear D. The germline V and J ends were trimmed by 7 bases and 4 bases, with 9 bases remaining between them. CDR1 is SEHNR and CDR2 is FQNEAQ in the germline V gene (reference sequence). This CDR3 contains 12 residues. DNA for the CDR3: TGTGCCAGCACCAAGGAAGCAGATACGCAGTATTTT. This codes for CASTKEADTQYF.

CDR3 nucleotides: TGTGCCAGCAGTTTAAGCTTGCGCAATCAGCCCCAGCATTTT. Translation gives CASSLSLRNQPQHF. The chain couples TRBV28 to TRBJ1-5; D gene unclear. Germline CDR1 MDHEN, CDR2 SYDVKM. The length of the CDR3 is 14 residues. Trimming left V 2 bases short and J 2 bases short, with 7 bases between.

Details on this clone: The germline gene is not matched at one end of the junction; a read error may be the cause. The chain uses TRBV6-6 and TRBJ1-2, with a weak D call TRBD1 (5 bases). There are 12 residues in the CDR3. Germline V gene lookup returns CDR1 MNHNY and CDR2 SVGAGI (reference sequence). The CDR3 coding sequence is TGTGCCAGCAGTTACGGGGACTACGGCTACACCTTC. Residues: CASSYGDYGYTF.

The chain employs TRBV29-1 and TRBJ1-1; possible D gene TRBD1, 5 bases. CDR3 size: 11 residues. Germline CDR1 and CDR2: SQVTM and ANQGSEA. Deletions cut 6 bases from V and 4 bases from J, with 9 bases between. Written as DNA, the CDR3 is TGCAGCGTAACGAGGGGCACTGAAGCTTTCTTT. Amino acid sequence: CSVTRGTEAFF.

The V and J genes are TRBV2 and TRBJ2-5, with D hard to call. The V and J ends lost 8 bases and 5 bases respectively, with 12 bases between them. Germline values: CDR1 SNHLY, CDR2 FYNNEI. The CDR3 is 12 amino acids. CDR3 sequence: CASVEDRETQYF. The DNA of the CDR3 is TGTGCCAGCGTAGAGGATCGGGAGACCCAGTACTTC. Full variable domain (rest looked up from reference TRBV2 and TRBJ2-5): EPEVTQTPSHQVTQMGQEVILRCVPISNHLYFYWYRQILGQKVEFLVSFYNNEISEKSEIFDDQFSVERPDGSNFTLKIRSTKLEDSAMYFCASVEDRETQYFGPGTRLLVL.

Written as DNA, the CDR3 is TGTGCCATCAGCCCTAGAGCTAGCGGGACGTCCTACAATGAGCAGTTCTTC. This encodes CAISPRASGTSYNEQFF. The gene calls are TRBV10-3 and TRBJ2-1; TRBD2 matches at 9 bases. Losses at the gene ends were 6 bases for V and 1 base for J; bases not matched to a gene: 10. This CDR3 is 17 amino acids long. Per the germline V gene, CDR1 is ENHRY and CDR2 is SYGVKD.

This chain uses TRBV10-2 with TRBJ2-5; 8 bases map to TRBD2. Germline trimming cut 6 bases from V and 7 bases from J; bases unmatched to any gene: 7. Germline CDR1 and CDR2: WSHSY and SAAADI. The CDR3 has 13 residues. The CDR3 loop reads CASSDGLALTQYF. In nucleotides, the CDR3 is TGCGCCAGCAGCGACGGACTAGCTTTGACCCAGTACTTC.

The chain uses TRBV10-3 and TRBJ1-2; D remains ambiguous. In germline, CDR1 is ENHRY, CDR2 SYGVKD. This CDR3 comprises 13 residues. With 2 bases removed from V and 4 bases from J, the gap between germline ends came to 8 bases. CDR3 in amino acids: CAISEKGGYGYTF. The DNA of the CDR3 is TGTGCCATCAGTGAGAAGGGTGGCTATGGCTACACCTTC.

This chain joins TRBV30 and TRBJ1-2; unclear D gene. This CDR3 region has 17 residues. V lost 2 bases to trimming and J lost 3 bases, with 22 bases between them. Looked up from germline, CDR1 is GTSNPN and CDR2 is SVGIG (reference sequence). The CDR3 loop reads CAWSLRTALRSDYGYTF. The CDR3 region has the DNA TGTGCCTGGAGTTTACGGACGGCACTGAGATCTGACTATGGCTACACCTTC. The variable domain in full, completed from reference TRBV30 and TRBJ1-2, reads SQTIHQWPATLVQPVGSPLSLECTVEGTSNPNLYWYRQAAGRGLQLLFYSVGIGQISSEVPQNLSASRPQDRQFILSSKKLLLSDSGFYLCAWSLRTALRSDYGYTFGSGTRLTVV.

The chain employs TRBV15 and TRBJ2-1, with 8 bases aligning to TRBD2. The germline CDR1 and CDR2 sequences are LNHNV and YYDKDF (reference sequence). V lost 6 bases and J lost 6; bases outside the gene matches: 7. CDR3 length equals 14 residues. As DNA, the CDR3 is TGTGCCACCAGTCGACTAGCGATATCCAATGAGCAGTTCTTC. Protein: CATSRLAISNEQFF. The full variable domain, in which reference TRBV15 and TRBJ2-1 provide the parts outside the CDR3, is DAMVIQNPRYQVTQFGKPVTLSCSQTLNHNVMYWYQQKSSQAPKLLFHYYDKDFNNEADTPDNFQSRRPNTSFCFLDIRSPGLGDTAMYLCATSRLAISNEQFFGPGTRLTVL.

The genes are TRBV5-4 and TRBJ2-7, with D perhaps TRBD1 (6 bases). The CDR3 extends over 11 amino acids. V lost 2 bases and J 6 bases, leaving 6 bases between the germline ends. Germline CDR1 is SGHNT and CDR2 is YYREEE (reference sequence). The DNA of the CDR3 is TGTGCCAGCAGCTTCAGGGGCGAGCAGTACTTC. Its translation: CASSFRGEQYF.

Only a few counts were recorded for this clone. V and J are TRBV7-9 and TRBJ1-5, with 9 bases that match TRBD1. Per the germline V gene, CDR1 is SEHNR and CDR2 is FQNEAQ (reference sequence). Germline trimming cut 5 bases from V and 3 bases from J; bases unmatched to any gene: 11. The CDR3 has 17 residues. For the CDR3, the DNA is TGTGCCAGCAGCCCCGGGACAGGGCGAGGGGTCAATCAGCCCCAGCATTTT. Its protein product is CASSPGTGRGVNQPQHF.

The CDR3 region is CASSLAPRRYDRGHWTEAFF. CDR3 sequence (DNA): TGCGCCAGCAGCTTGGCCCCGCGACGGTATGACAGGGGGCATTGGACTGAAGCTTTCTTT. V gene TRBV5-1 combines with J gene TRBJ1-1; TRBD1 matches at 10 bases. Germline V gene sequence: CDR1 SGHRS, CDR2 YFSETQ. The CDR3 loop spans 20 amino acids. Losses at the gene ends were 0 bases for V and 5 bases for J; bases not matched to a gene: 19.

The gene calls are TRBV9 and TRBJ2-1; 7 bases map to TRBD2. This CDR3 has 14 residues. With 5 bases clipped from V and 3 bases from J, the junction kept 5 bases outside the gene matches. Looked up from germline, CDR1 is SGDLS and CDR2 is YYNGEE. Written as DNA, the CDR3 is TGTGCCAGCAGGGAGACTAGCAACTACAATGAGCAGTTCTTC. Its translation is CASRETSNYNEQFF.

The gene calls are TRBV7-9 and TRBJ2-6; perhaps D is TRBD1 or TRBD2 (6 bases each). V dropped 9 bases and J dropped 3 bases, with 18 bases sitting between them. The CDR3 runs 16 residues. The germline V gene encodes CDR1 SEHNR and CDR2 FQNEAQ (reference sequence). CDR3 sequence reads: CASLAGGAGGANVLTF. The CDR3 DNA follows: TGTGCCAGTTTGGCCGGGGGCGCGGGTGGGGCCAACGTCCTGACTTTC.

The J gene is TRBJ2-7, the V gene TRBV7-9, with D uncertain. V shed 4 bases and J shed 3 bases, with 7 bases lying between them. Germline lookup yields CDR1 SEHNR and CDR2 FQNEAQ (reference sequence). CDR3 length equals 12 residues. The CDR3 sequence is CASSSLNYEQYF. Written as DNA, the CDR3 is TGTGCCAGCAGCTCGCTGAACTACGAGCAGTACTTC.

This chain links TRBV25-1 with TRBJ2-1; D is possibly TRBD2 (5 bases). The CDR3 extends over 12 amino acids. V was clipped by 8 bases and J by 7 bases, with 12 bases between them. Germline values: CDR1 MGHDK, CDR2 SYGVNS. CDR3 coding DNA: TGTGCCAGCGGCGCTAGCCGGAATGAGCAGTTCTTC. Translated: CASGASRNEQFF.

The V gene is TRBV6-6, the J gene TRBJ2-2; D is ambiguous. Germline-derived CDR1 and CDR2 are MNHNY and SVGAGI (reference sequence). The CDR3 contains 15 residues. Trimming shortened V by 7 bases and J by 1 base, and 13 bases separated the two germline ends. The chain's CDR3 is CASKTAGRNTGELFF. The CDR3 bases are TGTGCCAGCAAAACTGCAGGAAGGAACACCGGGGAGCTGTTTTTT.

The chain has TRBV5-1 and TRBJ2-7; D might be TRBD1 or TRBD2, each matching 5 bases. The CDR3 is made up of 15 amino acids. Trimming took 3 bases from V and 5 from J, leaving 18 bases between them. Germline loops: CDR1 SGHRS, CDR2 YFSETQ. CDR3 in DNA: TGCGCCAGCAGCTCCCGACCAGGGAGTACGGACGAGCAGTACTTC. Translating it yields CASSSRPGSTDEQYF. The variable domain in full, completed from reference TRBV5-1 and TRBJ2-7, reads KAGVTQTPRYLIKTRGQQVTLSCSPISGHRSVSWYQQTPGQGLQFLFEYFSETQRNKGNFPGRFSGRQFSNSRSEMNVSTLELGDSALYLCASSSRPGSTDEQYFGPGTRLTVT.

The chain joins TRBV4-1 to TRBJ2-7; D possibly corresponds to TRBD1 (7 bases). From germline, CDR1 is MGHRA and CDR2 YSYEKL. This CDR3 comprises 15 residues. Trimming left V 1 base short and J 2 bases short, with 12 bases between. The CDR3 reads CASSQGGTATYEQYF. The DNA for the CDR3 is TGCGCCAGCAGCCAAGGCGGGACAGCCACCTACGAGCAGTACTTC.

The table lists this clone with a count of one. The CDR3 DNA reads TGTGCCAGCGAGTCGCGGCGGGGAGAGACCCAGTACTTC. Residues: CASESRRGETQYF. J is TRBJ2-5 and V is TRBV2; weak D call: TRBD2 (6 bases). The CDR3 sequence is 13 residues long. The V gene's germline CDR1 is SNHLY and CDR2 FYNNEI. Trimming took 8 bases from V and 4 from J, leaving 14 bases between them.

The chain is built from TRBV19 and TRBJ2-2; D unclear. The ends were cut back, 6 bases at V and 0 bases at J, with 11 bases in the middle. The CDR3 spans 15 residues. Germline CDR1 is LNHDA and CDR2 is SQIVND (reference sequence). In DNA, the CDR3 is TGTGCCAGTAGGATTGATCACGCGAACACCGGGGAGCTGTTTTTT. It codes for CASRIDHANTGELFF. Looking up the rest from reference TRBV19 and TRBJ2-2 gives the full variable domain: DGGITQSPKYLFRKEGQNVTLSCEQNLNHDAMYWYRQDPGQGLRLIYYSQIVNDFQKGDIAEGYSVSREKKESFPLTVTSAQKNPTAFYLCASRIDHANTGELFFGEGSRLTVL.

The CDR3 DNA reads TGTGCTAGTGGTTTTATGGGTGAGCAGTTCTTC. Residues: CASGFMGEQFF. The chain uses TRBV12-5 and TRBJ2-1; no clear D. This CDR3 spans 11 amino acids. Germline V gene lookup returns CDR1 LGHNT and CDR2 FRNRAP. The V gene lost 3 bases and the J gene lost 9 bases, with 6 bases spanning the gap. The full variable domain, with the rest looked up from reference TRBV12-5 and TRBJ2-1, is DARVTQTPRHKVTEMGQEVTMRCQPILGHNTVFWYRQTMMQGLELLAYFRNRAPLDDSGMPKDRFSAEMPDATLATLKIQPSEPRDSAVYFCASGFMGEQFFGPGTRLTVL.

This clone showed up just a few times. The chain couples TRBV6-1 to TRBJ1-5; D may be TRBD1 (6 bases). The V and J ends lost 0 bases and 10 bases respectively, with 16 bases between them. The CDR3 is made up of 15 amino acids. Germline V CDR1 and CDR2: MNHNS, SASEGT. This CDR3 reads CASSEASGEDGPQHF. The CDR3 DNA reads as TGTGCCAGCAGTGAAGCATCAGGGGAAGACGGCCCCCAGCATTTT.

This sequence joins TRBV6-1 and TRBJ2-5, with 8 bases fitting TRBD1. This CDR3 is built from 15 residues. Germline assignment: CDR1 MNHNS and CDR2 SASEGT. V shed 2 bases and J 7 bases; nucleotides not matched to a gene: 9. CDR3 coding DNA: TGTGCCAGCAGTGAACCCGGACAGGGCCCCGGGACCCAGTACTTC. Residues: CASSEPGQGPGTQYF.

The J gene is TRBJ2-7, the V gene TRBV20-1, with TRBD2 identical over 7 bases. J lost 7 bases, V lost 6 bases, and 3 bases had no gene match. CDR1 is DFQATT, CDR2 SNEGSKA, per germline (reference sequence). The CDR3 has 10 amino acids. The CDR3 DNA follows: TGCAGTGCACGAGCGGGGGAGCAGTACTTC. It encodes CSARAGEQYF.

This clone was detected only a few times. The chain links TRBV4-1 to TRBJ2-5, with D unresolved. The CDR3 loop spans 15 amino acids. V lost 0 bases, J lost 5 bases, and 13 bases lay in between. Germline CDR1 MGHRA, CDR2 YSYEKL. In DNA, the CDR3 is TGCGCCAGCAGCCAAGAATGGGGAATGCAGGAGACCCAGTACTTC. Translated, it gives CASSQEWGMQETQYF.